This record concerns one T cell receptor beta chain sequence. Its target is unknown. A TCRbeta library incorporating unique molecular identifiers was prepared. TCRdb ran MiXCR on the PCR reads and lists one entry per CDR3 protein. The data contain roughly 670,000 distinct CDR3 sequences, under 15% of them singletons. This sample was included in a study of T-cell reconstitution after alpha-beta-depleted transplantation in children. The study, taken as a whole, reports: Among T cells one year after transplant, newly produced cells accounted for most counts and diversity. Several hundred rapidly expanded clones from non-depleted graft cells reportedly supplied alpha-beta T cells about two months post-transplant. Surviving thymic progenitors and recipient T cells were the source of high TCRbeta diversity at day 60 in some patients.

Germline V gene sequence: CDR1 SGHDN, CDR2 FVKESK. V dropped 0 bases and J dropped 5 bases, with 13 bases sitting between them. The CDR3 contains 15 residues. The sequencing here drew on PBMCs, taken before TCRalphabeta/CD19-depleted stem cell transplant. The genes are TRBV14 and TRBJ1-1; tentatively, D is TRBD1 (5 bases). The source is a girl aged 2-10 years with congenital amegakaryocytic thrombocytopenia, due to receive a stem cell transplant. The DNA for the CDR3 is TGTGCCAGCAGCCAAGATCGTGGGGCTGGGACTGAAGCTTTCTTT. It yields the protein CASSQDRGAGTEAFF. Full variable domain (outside the CDR3, taken from reference TRBV14 and TRBJ1-1): EAGVTQFPSHSVIEKGQTVTLRCDPISGHDNLYWYRRVMGKEIKFLLHFVKESKQDESGMPNNRFLAERTGGTYSTLKVQPAELEDSGVYFCASSQDRGAGTEAFFGQGTRLTVV.